What follows is one T cell receptor beta chain and its context. This sample is drawn from a study of shared clonotypes between healthy human individuals. Trimming stripped 2 bases from V and 0 bases from J, with 11 bases between. There are 15 residues in the CDR3. Germline CDR1 reads MNHNY; CDR2 reads SVGAGI (reference sequence). This table comes from immunoSEQ multiplex PCR, and its TCRdb copy is limited to in-frame clones, with some not included. The sample holds 850,000 to 1,100,000 clones, approximately 80% seen once. Specimen: memory CD4+ T cells from PBMCs. The subset: CD45RA-negative fraction. This clonotype originated in a man between 18 and 35 years old in good health. Some clones in this sample may be carry-over from other donors' samples. The chain employs TRBV6-6 and TRBJ2-7, with D tentatively TRBD2 (6 bases). This CDR3 is CASSYGYGSSYEQYF. The DNA of the CDR3 is TGTGCCAGCAGTTACGGTTACGGGAGCTCCTACGAGCAGTACTTC.